This TCR beta chain was captured in a study of OX40 agonist ivuxolimab in advanced cancers. Here immunoSEQ multiplex PCR was the method, and the copy in TCRdb shows in-frame clones only, minus some. The sample contains more than 45,000 clones, 75% to 85% of which appear only once. The sequence derives from an adult with an advanced solid tumor such as melanoma, head and neck, liver or kidney cancer. Specimen: CD4+ or CD8+ T cells sorted from blood, collected in a trial of the OX40 agonist ivuxolimab.

CDR3 nucleotide sequence: TGTGCCAGCAGTGGAGTAGGATTTCTGCAGTATTTT. Encoded protein: CASSGVGFLQYF. J is TRBJ2-3 and V is TRBV11-2; D is unclear. This CDR3 is built from 12 residues. Germline CDR1 SGHAT, CDR2 FQNNGV. V lost 6 bases and J lost 11, with 15 bases in between.